Only one count was recorded for the clone carrying this T cell receptor beta chain. Per the original methods: Quantification of nucleated cells was approximated via reference gene primer amplification. Sequenced by immunoSEQ multiplex PCR; TCRdb stores in-frame clones only, minus some. Clone size and V and J calls were adopted from that table, with D and trimming inferred from the DNA. The sample has about 280,000 clones, roughly 90% seen once. The sample belongs to a study of blood T cell repertoires in COVID-19. Recruited during active infection, patients (from Seattle) were subsequently followed longitudinally. CDR3 size: 15 residues. Germline V lookup: CDR1 KGHSH, CDR2 LQKENI. After removal of 2 bases from V and 6 bases from J, the junction contained 6 bases not matched to a gene.

This clonotype was obtained from a woman in her 70s with COVID-19, enrolled during active disease. The sequencing input was peripheral blood. The chain has TRBV18 and TRBJ2-1; 8 bases align to TRBD1. CDR3 in amino acids: CASSPTGTGGNEQFF. Here the CDR3 DNA reads TGTGCCAGCTCACCAACCGGGACAGGTGGCAATGAGCAGTTCTTC.